This entry lists 21 T cell receptor beta chains sequenced from one sample in a study of metastatic and nonmetastatic thyroid tumors. TCRdb re-clonotyped the PCR reads via MiXCR. Seen here are about 40,000 clones, 11% observed once, and the top ten hold around 25%. Prior to thyroid surgery, none of the patients had received any treatment. Sequencing was done on a sample of blood. The receptors here all came from a female donor with papillary thyroid cancer or a benign thyroid nodule (not recorded which). Some clones in this sample may be carry-over from other donors' samples.

This clone was picked up many times. The genes are TRBV6-1 and TRBJ1-3, with 11 bases lining up with TRBD1. V shed 7 bases, J shed 2 bases, and the junction held 4 bases outside the gene matches. CDR1 MNHNS and CDR2 SASEGT come from the germline V gene. CDR3 size: 15 residues. CDR3 bases: TGTGCCAGCACCCAGGGACAGGGGGCTGGAAACACCATATATTTT. Amino acids: CASTQGQGAGNTIYF.

This clone was recorded many times. The gene calls are TRBV6-5 and TRBJ2-2; TRBD1 aligns across 7 bases. Germline CDR1 and CDR2: MNHEY and SVGAGI. The CDR3 spans 15 residues. V was clipped by 2 bases and J by 4 bases; unmatched bases: 4. In nucleotides, the CDR3 is TGTGCCAGCAGTTACGAGGGGGCAGGCACCGGGGAGCTGTTTTTT. Protein: CASSYEGAGTGELFF.

Many counts were recorded for this clone. The chain employs TRBV13 and TRBJ2-1; 7 bases map to TRBD2. Per the germline V gene, CDR1 is PRHDT and CDR2 is FYEKMQ (reference sequence). The CDR3 is 15 residues long. With V trimmed by 3 bases and J by 0 bases, 2 bases remained unmatched. DNA of the CDR3: TGTGCCAGCAGCTTTGGCGGGAGCTCCTACAATGAGCAGTTCTTC. Translation gives CASSFGGSSYNEQFF.

The sample holds many counts of this clone. V usage is TRBV6-1 and J usage is TRBJ2-5; tentative D call: TRBD1 (5 bases). Trimming removed 5 bases from V and 4 bases from J, with 14 bases in between. CDR3 length: 14 amino acids. Germline V lookup: CDR1 MNHNS, CDR2 SASEGT. In DNA, the CDR3 is TGTGCCAGCAGTCGTGCACGGCAGGGAGAGACCCAGTACTTC. Protein product: CASSRARQGETQYF.

This clone was picked up a small number of times. CDR3 sequence (DNA): TGTGCCAGCAGTTACTCCGGACAGGGGGCCTACGAGCAGTACTTC. The encoded protein is CASSYSGQGAYEQYF. The genes are TRBV6-2 or TRBV6-3 and TRBJ2-7, with 10 bases lining up with TRBD1. V lost 0 bases and J lost 2; bases outside the gene matches: 1. The germline V gene encodes CDR1 MNHEY and CDR2 SVGEGT. This CDR3 is built from 15 residues.

J is TRBJ2-7 and V is TRBV5-5, with 9 bases fitting TRBD2. This CDR3 is 16 amino acids long. J was trimmed by 4 bases and V by 0 bases; bases with no gene match: 8. Germline V CDR1 and CDR2: SGHKS, YYEKEE (reference sequence). The chain's CDR3 is CASSLALAGWCYEQYF. As DNA, the CDR3 is TGTGCCAGCAGCTTGGCGCTAGCGGGATGGTGTTACGAGCAGTACTTC.

This clone was detected a few times. This may be a read error, as it is one base from a much larger clone. The rearrangement links TRBV2 to TRBJ2-5, with D possibly TRBD2 on 5 matching bases. The CDR3 sequence is 13 residues long. Germline V gene data show CDR1 as SNHLY and CDR2 as FYNNEI. Trimming stripped 4 bases from V and 5 bases from J, with 11 bases between. The CDR3 DNA sequence: TGTGCCAGCAGTGGGACTTTATGGGAGACCCAGTACTTC. It codes for CASSGTLWETQYF.

This clone has a count of ten or more. This chain joins TRBV9 and TRBJ2-3, with TRBD2 identical over 9 bases. The V gene end was trimmed by 0 bases and the J gene end by 2 bases; junction bases not matched to a gene: 7. This CDR3 has 17 residues. Germline-derived CDR1 and CDR2 are SGDLS and YYNGEE. CDR3 loop: CASSVGGGRASTDTQYF. Here the CDR3 DNA reads TGTGCCAGCAGCGTAGGCGGCGGGAGGGCCTCCACAGATACGCAGTATTTT.

There are many counts of this clone. V and J are TRBV7-9 and TRBJ2-1, with 8 bases aligning to TRBD1. Germline values: CDR1 SEHNR, CDR2 FQNEAQ (reference sequence). V lost 5 bases to trimming and J lost 8 bases; unmatched junction nucleotides: 8. This CDR3 contains 14 residues. The CDR3 spells CASSKVQGAYEQFF. The CDR3 DNA reads as TGTGCCAGCAGCAAGGTTCAGGGGGCGTATGAGCAGTTCTTC.

This clone showed up many times. This sequence joins TRBV20-1 and TRBJ2-2; D may correspond to TRBD1 or TRBD2 (6 bases each). With 6 bases removed from V and 4 bases from J, the gap between germline ends came to 21 bases. The V gene's germline CDR1 is DFQATT and CDR2 SNEGSKA (reference sequence). The CDR3 is made up of 16 amino acids. CDR3 DNA sequence: TGCAGTGCGATAGACAGGTTCCGGGAGTCCACCGGGGAGCTGTTTTTT. It translates to CSAIDRFRESTGELFF.

This clone showed up many times. The chain joins TRBV19 to TRBJ2-2; D may be TRBD2 (6 bases). Germline V gives CDR1 LNHDA, CDR2 SQIVND (reference sequence). CDR3 size: 15 residues. Trimming pared 7 bases from V and 1 base from J, leaving 13 bases between. The CDR3 reads CASNRAGKNTGELFF. The DNA for the CDR3 is TGTGCCAGTAACCGAGCGGGCAAGAACACCGGGGAGCTGTTTTTT.

This clone has ten or more counts. This sequence joins TRBV4-2 and TRBJ2-1, with 12 bases fitting TRBD2. V lost 0 bases to trimming and J lost 7 bases; unmatched junction nucleotides: 4. This CDR3 has 16 residues. Per germline, CDR1 LGHNA and CDR2 YNFKEQ. CDR3 protein: CASSQDQTSGSNEQFF. The CDR3 DNA sequence: TGTGCCAGCAGCCAAGATCAGACTAGCGGGAGTAATGAGCAGTTCTTC.

This clone was seen ten or more times. A clone one base away is much larger, so this may be a read error. The chain combines TRBV12-3 or TRBV12-4 with TRBJ2-1; D is ambiguous. This CDR3 is built from 15 residues. V gave up 3 bases and J gave up 0 bases, with 9 bases separating them. CDR3 in amino acids: CASSFGRGSYNEQFF. CDR3 sequence (DNA): TGTGCCAGCAGTTTCGGAAGAGGCTCCTACAATGAGCAGTTCTTC.

On this clone itself: A read error is possible here, since a much larger clone lies one base away. Different DNA sequences within this sample yield the same CDR3. This chain connects TRBV11-2 to TRBJ2-3; a weak D match, TRBD2 (5 bases). The CDR3 runs 12 residues. The germline CDR1 and CDR2 sequences are SGHAT and FQNNGV. With 3 bases removed from V and 8 bases from J, the gap between germline ends came to 9 bases. CDR3 coding DNA: TGTGCCAGCAGCTTCGAGGGTGGTACGCAGTATTTT. Translated: CASSFEGGTQYF.

In this sample, this clone turned up many times. The chain recombines TRBV7-4 with TRBJ2-5; D is perhaps TRBD2 (6 bases). Germline CDR1 is SGHVT and CDR2 is SQSDAQ. Trimming removed 7 bases from V and 0 bases from J, with 18 bases in between. The CDR3 has 16 amino acids. The CDR3 protein is CASNSYKRAYQETQYF. The CDR3 DNA sequence: TGTGCCAGCAATTCCTATAAGCGGGCCTACCAAGAGACCCAGTACTTC.

This clone has ten or more counts. This chain uses TRBV20-1 with TRBJ2-4; the match to TRBD2 covers 10 bases. V lost 0 bases and J lost 8; bases outside the gene matches: 10. CDR1 is DFQATT and CDR2 is SNEGSKA in the germline V gene (reference sequence). This CDR3 is built from 16 residues. The DNA of the CDR3 is TGCAGTGCTAGAGATCTGGCTAGCGGGAGCGGTTACATTCAGTACTTC. Translated: CSARDLASGSGYIQYF.

This clone was found many times. The gene calls are TRBV6-1 and TRBJ1-2, with D perhaps TRBD1 (6 bases). Germline loops: CDR1 MNHNS, CDR2 SASEGT. The CDR3 is 15 amino acids. V was pared by 6 bases and J by 8 bases, with 22 bases between. The CDR3 loop reads CASSSPQNRVHGYTF. The CDR3 nucleotides read TGTGCCAGCAGCTCCCCCCAAAACAGGGTACACGGCTACACCTTC.

This clone was seen repeatedly, ten times or more. The CDR3 protein is CASSISTGGTYEQYF. In nucleotides, the CDR3 is TGTGCCAGTAGTATAAGCACAGGGGGCACGTACGAGCAGTACTTC. The rearrangement links TRBV19 to TRBJ2-7, with TRBD1 matching over 9 bases. CDR1 is LNHDA, CDR2 SQIVND, per germline (reference sequence). The CDR3 runs 15 residues. V gave up 2 bases and J gave up 4 bases; unmatched junction bases: 6.

The chain carries TRBV9 and TRBJ2-3; tentatively, D is TRBD1 (7 bases). The length of the CDR3 is 17 residues. V lost 0 bases and J lost 1, with 15 bases in between. Per the germline V gene, CDR1 is SGDLS and CDR2 is YYNGEE. The CDR3 reads CASSVDYQGGGTDTQYF. The CDR3 DNA sequence: TGTGCCAGCAGCGTAGACTACCAGGGGGGCGGCACAGATACGCAGTATTTT.

This clone was seen a few times. The chain joins TRBV27 to TRBJ2-7; D gene ambiguous. Germline V gives CDR1 MNHEY, CDR2 SMNVEV (reference sequence). The CDR3 is 15 amino acids. V dropped 6 bases and J dropped 5 bases, with 20 bases sitting between them. CDR3 bases: TGTGCCAGCAGCTTGAGTGTTTTGTCTCATCACGAGCAGTACTTC. It specifies CASSLSVLSHHEQYF.

This chain links TRBV7-9 with TRBJ2-2, with D unclear. Germline V CDR1 and CDR2: SEHNR, FQNEAQ (reference sequence). The CDR3 extends over 15 amino acids. V was trimmed by 4 bases and J by 0 bases, leaving 9 bases between them. CDR3 in DNA: TGTGCCAGCAGCTCGACAAGTTCGAACACCGGGGAGCTGTTTTTT. Protein sequence: CASSSTSSNTGELFF.